This T cell receptor (beta chain) is drawn from a study of shared clonotypes between healthy human individuals. Looking at the study overall: A few men and a couple of women, aged 18 to 49, were donors.

Trimming removed 8 bases from V and 5 bases from J; junction bases left unmatched: 11. The CDR3 has 14 residues. Germline V gives CDR1 KGHSH, CDR2 LQKENI. Produced via immunoSEQ multiplex PCR; TCRdb's table is partial and in-frame only. The sample holds about 480,000 clones, 60% to 85% seen once. Specimen: PBMCs. The TCR was taken from a woman aged 40 to 49 in good health. Some clones in this sample may be carry-over from other donors' samples. The chain joins TRBV18 to TRBJ2-7, with TRBD2 matching 8 bases. The CDR3: CASTASGGPNEQYF. CDR3 bases: TGTGCCAGCACCGCGTCGGGAGGGCCGAACGAGCAGTACTTC.